Shown below are 7 T cell receptor beta chains from a single sample sequenced in a study of molecular identifiers for immune sequencing clone quantification. TCRdb re-called the PCR reads with MiXCR, one entry per CDR3 protein. There are under 350,000 distinct CDR3 sequences in the sample; about a quarter occur only once, and roughly 0.7% lies in the top ten. Sequenced material: naive CD8+ T cells from blood, with Jurkat cell RNA spiked in. This sample's subset: FACS-sorted CD8+CD4-CCR7+CD45RA+ naive T cells. These TCRs come from a human donor in good health. Some libraries in this study had Jurkat cell RNA spiked in.

This clonotype turned up a few times. The chain carries TRBV28 and TRBJ1-1; D uncertain. The germline gives CDR1 MDHEN, CDR2 SYDVKM. This CDR3 is built from 13 residues. V was shortened by 5 bases and J by 2 bases, with 9 bases between the two germline ends. Written as DNA, the CDR3 is TGTGCCAGCAGTGCAGACCTCAACACTGAAGCTTTCTTT. Its protein product is CASSADLNTEAFF.

The J gene is TRBJ1-5, the V gene TRBV4-3; 9 nucleotides agree with TRBD1. With 0 bases clipped from V and 6 bases from J, the junction kept 9 bases outside the gene matches. CDR3 length: 17 residues. The germline V gene encodes CDR1 LGHNA and CDR2 YSLEER. The CDR3 DNA reads as TGCGCCAGCAGCCAAGATCACGCGGGACAGGGAATTCAGCCCCAGCATTTT. Translation: CASSQDHAGQGIQPQHF.

The chain joins TRBV4-3 to TRBJ2-7; maybe TRBD2 (6 bases). Germline lookup yields CDR1 LGHNA and CDR2 YSLEER. CDR3 length: 14 amino acids. Trimming took 0 bases from V and 4 from J, leaving 10 bases between them. In nucleotides, the CDR3 is TGCGCCAGCAGCCAAGATACGCGGGGATACGAGCAGTACTTC. This sequence encodes CASSQDTRGYEQYF.

In its sample, this clonotype was seen many times. The rearrangement joins TRBV27 to TRBJ1-1; 8 nucleotides align to TRBD1. Germline loops: CDR1 MNHEY, CDR2 SMNVEV (reference sequence). CDR3 size: 13 residues. With V trimmed by 5 bases and J by 11 bases, 10 bases remained unmatched. CDR3 residues: CASSGIPGQEAFF. CDR3 sequence (DNA): TGTGCCAGCAGTGGTATTCCGGGACAGGAGGCTTTCTTT.

Ten or more counts support this clonotype. J is TRBJ2-7 and V is TRBV9; D might be TRBD1 or TRBD2, each matching 5 bases. The V end was cut by 3 bases, the J end by 3 bases, with 10 bases between. The CDR3 is 13 residues long. The germline V gene has CDR1 SGDLS and CDR2 YYNGEE. The CDR3 nucleotides read TGTGCCAGCAGCGCCGGGGCGGACTACGAGCAGTACTTC. This encodes CASSAGADYEQYF.

There are many counts of this clonotype. The chain carries TRBV30 and TRBJ1-5; D is perhaps TRBD1 (5 bases). Trimming pared 2 bases from V and 1 base from J, leaving 12 bases between. The CDR3 covers 15 residues. The V gene's germline CDR1 is GTSNPN and CDR2 SVGIG (reference sequence). In DNA, the CDR3 is TGTGCCTGGAGTCCCGGGACCGCAAGCAATCAGCCCCAGCATTTT. Its protein product is CAWSPGTASNQPQHF.

The V call is TRBV5-6, the J call TRBJ2-4; D tentatively fits TRBD1 or TRBD2 (6 bases each). Trimming took off 0 bases at V and 10 bases at J, with 14 bases between the two ends. This CDR3 has 14 amino acids. Germline assignment: CDR1 SGHDT and CDR2 YYEEEE. The CDR3 region has the DNA TGTGCCAGCAGCTTGGGCGGAGGGGGTAAGATTCAGTACTTC. This translates into CASSLGGGGKIQYF. The whole variable domain, remainder taken from reference TRBV5-6 and TRBJ2-4, is DAGVTQSPTHLIKTRGQQVTLRCSPKSGHDTVSWYQQALGQGPQFIFQYYEEEERQRGNFPDRFSGHQFPNYSSELNVNALLLGDSALYLCASSLGGGGKIQYFGAGTRLSVL.